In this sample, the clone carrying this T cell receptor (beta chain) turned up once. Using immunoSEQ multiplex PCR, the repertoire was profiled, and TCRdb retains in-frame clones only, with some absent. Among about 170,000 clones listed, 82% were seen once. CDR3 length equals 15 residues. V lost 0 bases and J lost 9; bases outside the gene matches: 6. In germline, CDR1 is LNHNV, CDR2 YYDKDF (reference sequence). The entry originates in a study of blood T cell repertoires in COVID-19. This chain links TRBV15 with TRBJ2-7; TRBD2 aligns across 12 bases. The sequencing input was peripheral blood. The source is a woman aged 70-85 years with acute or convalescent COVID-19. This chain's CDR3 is CATSRDQTSGGGQYF. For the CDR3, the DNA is TGTGCCACCAGCAGAGATCAGACTAGCGGGGGCGGGCAGTACTTC.